What follows are 20 T cell receptor beta chains derived from one specimen sequenced in a study of shared clonotypes between healthy human individuals. The protocol was immunoSEQ multiplex PCR, while the TCRdb copy is restricted to in-frame clones and leaves out a portion. The sample gives some 2 million clones, 95% of which show up once; more than 0.1% is in the top ten. The specimen sequenced was naive CD4+ T cells sorted from blood. Indicated subset: CD45RA+ positively selected. The receptors here all came from a man in his late teens or twenties in good health.

The chain joins TRBV6-1 to TRBJ2-5; D gene unclear. CDR1 and CDR2 from the germline V gene are MNHNS and SASEGT. The CDR3 length is 16 residues. Between the trimmed V and J ends, which lost 4 bases and 4 bases, there was a span of 19 bases. The CDR3 loop reads CASSGRPLGWGETQYF. CDR3 nucleotide sequence: TGTGCCAGCAGTGGGCGGCCCTTGGGCTGGGGAGAGACCCAGTACTTC.

The chain uses TRBV7-2 and TRBJ2-7; no firm D call. Trimming stripped 2 bases from V and 6 bases from J, with 8 bases between. The CDR3 is 12 amino acids. The germline V gene encodes CDR1 SGHTA and CDR2 FQGNSA. The CDR3 here is CASSLKGREQYF. DNA for the CDR3: TGTGCCAGCAGCTTAAAGGGCCGCGAGCAGTACTTC.

The CDR3 loop is CASSSRDRNTEAFF. CDR3 nucleotides: TGTGCCAGCAGTTCACGGGACAGGAACACTGAAGCTTTCTTT. The V call is TRBV6-6, the J call TRBJ1-1, with 7 bases matching TRBD1. This CDR3 comprises 14 residues. CDR1 and CDR2 from the germline V gene are MNHNY and SVGAGI (reference sequence). Trimming cost V 4 bases and J 1 base; bases outside gene matches: 3.

The chain employs TRBV15 and TRBJ2-1; 7 bases are shared with TRBD2. Per germline, CDR1 LNHNV and CDR2 YYDKDF (reference sequence). Losses at the gene ends were 1 base for V and 0 bases for J; bases not matched to a gene: 3. This CDR3 is built from 16 residues. The CDR3 sequence is CATSRGGGSSYNEQFF. The DNA of the CDR3 is TGTGCCACCAGCAGAGGAGGCGGGAGCTCCTACAATGAGCAGTTCTTC.

This chain links TRBV5-1 with TRBJ2-2; D not resolved. There are 14 residues in the CDR3. With 5 bases removed from V and 6 bases from J, the gap between germline ends came to 14 bases. CDR1 is SGHRS and CDR2 is YFSETQ in the germline V gene. The CDR3, as DNA: TGCGCCAGCAGTGTGCCAGTCGGACCCGGGGAGCTGTTTTTT. This sequence encodes CASSVPVGPGELFF. Drawing the rest from reference TRBV5-1 and TRBJ2-2, the complete variable domain is KAGVTQTPRYLIKTRGQQVTLSCSPISGHRSVSWYQQTPGQGLQFLFEYFSETQRNKGNFPGRFSGRQFSNSRSEMNVSTLELGDSALYLCASSVPVGPGELFFGEGSRLTVL.

J is TRBJ2-2 and V is TRBV2; unclear D gene. The CDR3 sequence is 14 residues long. V lost 5 bases and J lost 0, with 7 bases in between. Germline V gives CDR1 SNHLY, CDR2 FYNNEI. The CDR3 sequence: CASSQLANTGELFF. CDR3 sequence (DNA): TGTGCCAGCAGTCAGCTTGCGAACACCGGGGAGCTGTTTTTT. The full variable domain, in which reference TRBV2 and TRBJ2-2 provide the parts outside the CDR3, is EPEVTQTPSHQVTQMGQEVILRCVPISNHLYFYWYRQILGQKVEFLVSFYNNEISEKSEIFDDQFSVERPDGSNFTLKIRSTKLEDSAMYFCASSQLANTGELFFGEGSRLTVL.

J is TRBJ1-5 and V is TRBV19; TRBD1 aligns across 9 bases. Trimming removed 3 bases from V and 4 bases from J; junction bases left unmatched: 13. The CDR3 length is 18 residues. In germline, CDR1 is LNHDA, CDR2 SQIVND (reference sequence). CDR3 sequence (DNA): TGTGCCAGTAGTATCGATACAGGACAGGGGTTTGGGAATCAGCCCCAGCATTTT. As protein: CASSIDTGQGFGNQPQHF.

The V gene is TRBV6-4, the J gene TRBJ1-1; tentatively, D is TRBD1 (5 bases). With 0 bases removed from V and 4 bases from J, the gap between germline ends came to 12 bases. The germline V gene has CDR1 MRHNA and CDR2 SNTAGT. The CDR3 has 15 residues. CDR3 in amino acids: CASSDSGTLGTEAFF. The CDR3 coding sequence is TGTGCCAGCAGTGACTCCGGGACGCTGGGCACTGAAGCTTTCTTT.

The CDR3 loop is CASSPSGQTYTGELFF. The DNA of the CDR3 is TGTGCCAGCAGCCCATCCGGACAGACCTACACCGGGGAGCTGTTTTTT. The rearrangement joins TRBV5-4 to TRBJ2-2; a weak D match, TRBD1 (6 bases). Germline loops: CDR1 SGHNT, CDR2 YYREEE (reference sequence). The CDR3 runs 16 residues. V was shortened by 4 bases and J by 3 bases, with 16 bases between the two germline ends.

The genes are TRBV2 and TRBJ2-7; a possible D gene is TRBD1 (6 bases). Germline loops: CDR1 SNHLY, CDR2 FYNNEI. The germline V and J ends were trimmed by 6 bases and 2 bases, with 14 bases remaining between them. CDR3 length equals 14 residues. CDR3 region: CASSDRDTAYEQYF. CDR3 DNA sequence: TGTGCCAGCAGCGACCGGGACACAGCCTACGAGCAGTACTTC.

V is TRBV9 and J is TRBJ1-2, with TRBD1 matching over 7 bases. The CDR3 covers 14 residues. Germline V gives CDR1 SGDLS, CDR2 YYNGEE. The ends lost 0 bases at V and 4 bases at J; junction bases unmatched: 3. CDR3 amino acids: CASSVDPGGYGYTF. The CDR3 nucleotides read TGTGCCAGCAGCGTAGATCCAGGGGGCTATGGCTACACCTTC.

The chain couples TRBV19 to TRBJ1-2; TRBD1 matches at 10 bases. This CDR3 is built from 17 residues. The germline gives CDR1 LNHDA, CDR2 SQIVND (reference sequence). V lost 3 bases, J lost 0 bases, and 7 bases stayed unmatched. CDR3 residues: CASSIRTGGHTNYGYTF. In DNA, the CDR3 is TGTGCCAGTAGTATCCGGACAGGGGGGCACACTAACTATGGCTACACCTTC.

The chain joins TRBV5-1 to TRBJ2-4; D gene unclear. Trimming stripped 2 bases from V and 0 bases from J, with 6 bases between. Germline CDR1 reads SGHRS; CDR2 reads YFSETQ. This CDR3 is 14 amino acids long. The CDR3 sequence: CASSFGGAKNIQYF. CDR3 in DNA: TGCGCCAGCAGCTTTGGCGGAGCCAAAAACATTCAGTACTTC.

J is TRBJ2-2 and V is TRBV18; tentative D call: TRBD1 (5 bases). There are 14 residues in the CDR3. Trimming took off 4 bases at V and 4 bases at J, with 10 bases between the two ends. Germline CDR1 reads KGHSH; CDR2 reads LQKENI. The CDR3 bases are TGTGCCAGCTCACTTGACAGAGGCACCGGGGAGCTGTTTTTT. As protein: CASSLDRGTGELFF.

The rearrangement joins TRBV28 to TRBJ1-1; D remains ambiguous. The germline gives CDR1 MDHEN, CDR2 SYDVKM. This CDR3 contains 11 residues. Trimming left V 10 bases short and J 4 bases short, with 10 bases between. DNA for the CDR3: TGTGCCACCCTTACAGCCACTGAAGCTTTCTTT. Translating gives CATLTATEAFF. Full variable domain (remainder filled in from reference TRBV28 and TRBJ1-1): DVKVTQSSRYLVKRTGEKVFLECVQDMDHENMFWYRQDPGLGLRLIYFSYDVKMKEKGDIPEGYSVSREKKERFSLILESASTNQTSMYLCATLTATEAFFGQGTRLTVV.

The rearrangement joins TRBV30 to TRBJ1-4, with 10 bases aligning to TRBD1. Germline CDR1 GTSNPN, CDR2 SVGIG (reference sequence). This CDR3 is built from 16 residues. Trimming took 1 base from V and 0 from J; bases not matched to a gene: 2. In DNA form, the CDR3 reads TGTGCCTGGAGTGCGGGACAGGGGACAACTAATGAAAAACTGTTTTTT. Protein product: CAWSAGQGTTNEKLFF.

The chain has TRBV9 and TRBJ2-7; the match to TRBD2 covers 8 bases. Germline CDR1 reads SGDLS; CDR2 reads YYNGEE. The CDR3 contains 14 residues. Trimming took 3 bases from V and 2 from J; bases not matched to a gene: 4. CDR3 sequence: CASSERGYPYEQYF. Written as DNA, the CDR3 is TGTGCCAGCAGCGAGCGGGGGTATCCCTACGAGCAGTACTTC. Together with reference TRBV9 and TRBJ2-7, the CDR3 gives the full variable domain: DSGVTQTPKHLITATGQRVTLRCSPRSGDLSVYWYQQSLDQGLQFLIQYYNGEERAKGNILERFSAQQFPDLHSELNLSSLELGDSALYFCASSERGYPYEQYFGPGTRLTVT.

V gene TRBV7-3 combines with J gene TRBJ1-5; unclear D gene. This CDR3 has 13 residues. V was trimmed by 2 bases and J by 5 bases, leaving 7 bases between them. Germline V lookup: CDR1 SGHTA, CDR2 FQGTGA. The DNA of the CDR3 is TGTGCCAGCAGCTTAGGGCGGGATCAGCCCCAGCATTTT. Its translation is CASSLGRDQPQHF. The full variable domain, completed using reference TRBV7-3 and TRBJ1-5, is GAGVSQTPSNKVTEKGKYVELRCDPISGHTALYWYRQSLGQGPEFLIYFQGTGAADDSGLPNDRFFAVRPEGSVSTLKIQRTERGDSAVYLCASSLGRDQPQHFGDGTRLSIL.

This clone came up a few times. This chain joins TRBV25-1 and TRBJ2-7, with D perhaps matching TRBD1 or TRBD2 (6 bases each). Trimming left V 9 bases short and J 6 bases short, with 15 bases between. The CDR3 has 12 residues. Germline V CDR1 and CDR2: MGHDK, SYGVNS. Here the CDR3 reads CASSPTGAEQYF. DNA for the CDR3: TGTGCCAGTAGTCCGACGGGGGCCGAGCAGTACTTC.

This clone was detected only once. V and J are TRBV6-1 and TRBJ2-4, with 9 positions matching TRBD1. Germline V gene data show CDR1 as MNHNS and CDR2 as SASEGT. The CDR3 runs to 18 residues. The V segment lost 2 bases and the J segment 10 bases; nucleotides outside the gene matches: 18. The CDR3 protein is CASSEISGGTGLAAIQYF. Here the CDR3 DNA reads TGTGCCAGCAGTGAAATTTCAGGTGGGACAGGGTTGGCGGCAATTCAGTACTTC.